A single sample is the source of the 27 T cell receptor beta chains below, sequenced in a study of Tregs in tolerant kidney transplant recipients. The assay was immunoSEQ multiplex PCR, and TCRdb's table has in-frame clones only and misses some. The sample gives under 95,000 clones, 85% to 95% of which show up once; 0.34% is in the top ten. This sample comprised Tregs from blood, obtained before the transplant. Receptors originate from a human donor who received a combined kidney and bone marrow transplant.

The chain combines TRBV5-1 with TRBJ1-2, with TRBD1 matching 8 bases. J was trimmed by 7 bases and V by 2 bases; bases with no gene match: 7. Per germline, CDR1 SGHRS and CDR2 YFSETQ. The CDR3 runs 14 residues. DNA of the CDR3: TGCGCCAGCAGCTTACGAGGACAGGGACTTGGCTACACCTTC. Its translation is CASSLRGQGLGYTF.

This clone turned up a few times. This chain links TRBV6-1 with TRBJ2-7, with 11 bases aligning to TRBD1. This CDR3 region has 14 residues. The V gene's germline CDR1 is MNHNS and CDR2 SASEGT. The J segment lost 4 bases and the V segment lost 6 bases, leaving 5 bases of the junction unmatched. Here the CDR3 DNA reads TGTGCCAGCAGAGGGACAGGGGGGAGTTACGAGCAGTACTTC. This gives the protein CASRGTGGSYEQYF.

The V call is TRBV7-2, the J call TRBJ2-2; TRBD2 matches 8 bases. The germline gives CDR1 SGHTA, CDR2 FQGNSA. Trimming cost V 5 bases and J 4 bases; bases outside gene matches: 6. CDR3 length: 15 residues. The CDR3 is CASSGAGGATGELFF. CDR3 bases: TGTGCCAGCAGCGGTGCGGGGGGAGCCACCGGGGAGCTGTTTTTT.

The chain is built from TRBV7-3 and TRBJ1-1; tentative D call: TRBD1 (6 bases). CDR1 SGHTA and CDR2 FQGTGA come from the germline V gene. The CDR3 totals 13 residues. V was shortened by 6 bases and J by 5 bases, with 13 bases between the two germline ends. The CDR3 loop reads CASRQGEGTEAFF. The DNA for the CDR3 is TGTGCCAGCAGACAGGGTGAGGGAACTGAAGCTTTCTTT.

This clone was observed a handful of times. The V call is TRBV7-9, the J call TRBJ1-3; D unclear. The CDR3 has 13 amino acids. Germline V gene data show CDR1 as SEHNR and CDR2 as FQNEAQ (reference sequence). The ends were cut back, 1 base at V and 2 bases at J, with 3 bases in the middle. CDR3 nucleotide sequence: TGTGCCAGCAGCTTAGGAGCTGGAAACACCATATATTTT. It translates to CASSLGAGNTIYF.

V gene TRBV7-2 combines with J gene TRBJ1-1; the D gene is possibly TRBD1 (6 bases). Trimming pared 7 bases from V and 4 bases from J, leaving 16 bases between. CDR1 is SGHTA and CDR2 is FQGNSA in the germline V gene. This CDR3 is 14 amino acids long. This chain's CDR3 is CASTPITGFTEAFF. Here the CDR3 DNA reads TGTGCCAGCACCCCGATAACAGGGTTCACTGAAGCTTTCTTT. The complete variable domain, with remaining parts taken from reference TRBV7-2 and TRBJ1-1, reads GAGVSQSPSNKVTEKGKDVELRCDPISGHTALYWYRQSLGQGLEFLIYFQGNSAPDKSGLPSDRFSAERTGGSVSTLTIQRTQQEDSAVYLCASTPITGFTEAFFGQGTRLTVV.

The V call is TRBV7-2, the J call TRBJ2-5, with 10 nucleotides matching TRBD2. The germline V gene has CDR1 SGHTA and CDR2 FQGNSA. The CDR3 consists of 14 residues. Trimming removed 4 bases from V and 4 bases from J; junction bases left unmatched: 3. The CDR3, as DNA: TGTGCCAGCAGCTCGGGACTAGCGAGAGAGACCCAGTACTTC. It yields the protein CASSSGLARETQYF. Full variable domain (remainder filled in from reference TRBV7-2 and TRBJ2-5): GAGVSQSPSNKVTEKGKDVELRCDPISGHTALYWYRQSLGQGLEFLIYFQGNSAPDKSGLPSDRFSAERTGGSVSTLTIQRTQQEDSAVYLCASSSGLARETQYFGPGTRLLVL.

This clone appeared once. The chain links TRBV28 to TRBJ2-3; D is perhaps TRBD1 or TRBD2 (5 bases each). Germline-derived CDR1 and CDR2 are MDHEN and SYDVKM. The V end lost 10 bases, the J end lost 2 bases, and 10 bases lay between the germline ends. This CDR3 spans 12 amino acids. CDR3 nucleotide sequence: TGTGCCATCCTAGGGACCACAGATACGCAGTATTTT. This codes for CAILGTTDTQYF.

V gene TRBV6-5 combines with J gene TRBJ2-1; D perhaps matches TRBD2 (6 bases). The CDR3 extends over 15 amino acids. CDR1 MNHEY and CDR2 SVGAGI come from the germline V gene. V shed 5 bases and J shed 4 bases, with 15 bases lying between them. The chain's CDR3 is CASSKPGLAYNEQFF. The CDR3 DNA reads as TGTGCCAGCAGTAAGCCGGGACTGGCATACAATGAGCAGTTCTTC.

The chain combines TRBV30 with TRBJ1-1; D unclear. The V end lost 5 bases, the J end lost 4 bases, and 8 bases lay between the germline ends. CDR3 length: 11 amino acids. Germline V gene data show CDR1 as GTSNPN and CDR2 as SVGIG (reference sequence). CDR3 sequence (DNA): TGTGCCTGGGGCAGGAGCACTGAAGCTTTCTTT. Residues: CAWGRSTEAFF.

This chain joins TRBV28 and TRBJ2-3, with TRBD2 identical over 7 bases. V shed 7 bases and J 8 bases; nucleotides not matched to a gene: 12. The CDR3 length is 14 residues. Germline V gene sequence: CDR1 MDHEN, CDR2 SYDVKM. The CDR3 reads CASTAGGRGPTQYF. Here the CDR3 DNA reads TGTGCCAGCACCGCTGGGGGGAGGGGTCCTACGCAGTATTTT.

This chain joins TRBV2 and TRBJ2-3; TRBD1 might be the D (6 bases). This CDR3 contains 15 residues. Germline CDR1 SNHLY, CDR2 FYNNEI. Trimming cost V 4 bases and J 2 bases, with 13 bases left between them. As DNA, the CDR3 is TGTGCCAGCAGTGGAAGGGGGTCGGTCACAGATACGCAGTATTTT. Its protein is CASSGRGSVTDTQYF.

The CDR3 here is CASRGLSEKLFF. In DNA, the CDR3 is TGTGCCAGCAGGGGGCTTAGTGAAAAACTGTTTTTT. The chain combines TRBV6-5 with TRBJ1-4, with TRBD1 as a possible D gene (5 bases). The CDR3 spans 12 residues. Germline V gives CDR1 MNHEY, CDR2 SVGAGI. V lost 6 bases and J 7 bases, leaving 9 bases between the germline ends.

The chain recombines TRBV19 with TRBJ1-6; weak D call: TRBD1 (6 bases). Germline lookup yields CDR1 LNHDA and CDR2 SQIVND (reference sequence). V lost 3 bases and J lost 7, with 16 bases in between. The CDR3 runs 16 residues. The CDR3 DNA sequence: TGTGCCAGTAGTATCCTTTCGGGACAAGGAAATTCACCCCTCCACTTT. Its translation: CASSILSGQGNSPLHF.

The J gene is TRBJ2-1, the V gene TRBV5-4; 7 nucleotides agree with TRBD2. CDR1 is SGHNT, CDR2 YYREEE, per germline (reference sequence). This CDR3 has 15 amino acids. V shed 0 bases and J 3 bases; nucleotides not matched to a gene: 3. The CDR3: CASSLERGGYNEQFF. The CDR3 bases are TGTGCCAGCAGCTTGGAGCGGGGAGGCTACAATGAGCAGTTCTTC.

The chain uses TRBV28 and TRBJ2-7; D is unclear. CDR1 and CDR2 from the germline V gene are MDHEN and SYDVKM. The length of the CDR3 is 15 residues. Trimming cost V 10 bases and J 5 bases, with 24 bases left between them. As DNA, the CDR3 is TGTGCCATCGCCCCGACGAGTCTTATACACGACGAGCAGTACTTC. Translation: CAIAPTSLIHDEQYF.

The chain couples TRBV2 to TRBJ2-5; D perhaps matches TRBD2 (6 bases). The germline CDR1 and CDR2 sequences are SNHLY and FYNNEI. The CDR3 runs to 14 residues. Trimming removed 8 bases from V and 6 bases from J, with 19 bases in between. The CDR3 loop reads CASGRDGAMKTQYF. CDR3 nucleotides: TGTGCCAGCGGGCGGGACGGGGCGATGAAGACCCAGTACTTC.

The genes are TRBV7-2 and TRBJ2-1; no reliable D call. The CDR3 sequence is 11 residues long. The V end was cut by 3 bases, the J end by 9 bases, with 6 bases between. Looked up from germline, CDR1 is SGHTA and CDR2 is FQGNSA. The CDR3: CASSLGGEQFF. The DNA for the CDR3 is TGTGCCAGCAGCTTGGGCGGTGAGCAGTTCTTC.

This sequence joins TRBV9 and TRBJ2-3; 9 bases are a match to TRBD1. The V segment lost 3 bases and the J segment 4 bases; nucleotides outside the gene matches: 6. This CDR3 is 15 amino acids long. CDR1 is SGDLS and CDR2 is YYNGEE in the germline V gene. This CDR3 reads CASSARTGVADTQYF. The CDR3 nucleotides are TGTGCCAGCAGCGCCCGGACAGGGGTTGCAGATACGCAGTATTTT.

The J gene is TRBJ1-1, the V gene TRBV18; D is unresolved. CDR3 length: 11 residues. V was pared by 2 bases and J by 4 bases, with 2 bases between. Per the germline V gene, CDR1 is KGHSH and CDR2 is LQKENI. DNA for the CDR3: TGTGCCAGCTCACCAACCACTGAAGCTTTCTTT. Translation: CASSPTTEAFF.

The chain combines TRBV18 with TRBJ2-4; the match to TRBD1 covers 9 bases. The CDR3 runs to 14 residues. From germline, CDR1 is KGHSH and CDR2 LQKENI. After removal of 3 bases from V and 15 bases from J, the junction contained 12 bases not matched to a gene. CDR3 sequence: CASSPGSGQGILYF. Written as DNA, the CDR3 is TGTGCCAGCTCACCGGGTTCTGGACAGGGGATTTTGTACTTC.

The CDR3 region is CASSTRQLLLQETQYF. CDR3 nucleotides: TGTGCCAGCAGCACCCGTCAACTACTCCTCCAAGAGACCCAGTACTTC. J is TRBJ2-5 and V is TRBV5-4; D is uncertain. Germline V lookup: CDR1 SGHNT, CDR2 YYREEE (reference sequence). The V end was cut by 4 bases, the J end by 1 base, with 17 bases between. The CDR3 is 16 residues long. Looking up the rest from reference TRBV5-4 and TRBJ2-5 gives the full variable domain: ETGVTQSPTHLIKTRGQQVTLRCSSQSGHNTVSWYQQALGQGPQFIFQYYREEENGRGNFPPRFSGLQFPNYSSELNVNALELDDSALYLCASSTRQLLLQETQYFGPGTRLLVL.

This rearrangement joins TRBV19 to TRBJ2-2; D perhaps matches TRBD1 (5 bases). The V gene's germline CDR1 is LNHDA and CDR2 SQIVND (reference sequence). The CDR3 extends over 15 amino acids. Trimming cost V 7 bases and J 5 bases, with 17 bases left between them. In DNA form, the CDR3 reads TGTGCCAGTACCTTCGCCGGACAAGCAACCGGGGAGCTGTTTTTT. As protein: CASTFAGQATGELFF.

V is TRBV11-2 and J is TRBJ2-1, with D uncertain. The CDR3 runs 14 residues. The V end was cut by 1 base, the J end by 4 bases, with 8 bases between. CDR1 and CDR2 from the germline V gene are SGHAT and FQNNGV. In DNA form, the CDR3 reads TGTGCCAGCAGCTTAGGGGGTACGTACAATGAGCAGTTCTTC. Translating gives CASSLGGTYNEQFF.

The CDR3 sequence is CASSPKPYRVRGGVWKQYF. In nucleotides, the CDR3 is TGTGCCAGCAGTCCCAAACCCTACAGGGTGAGGGGAGGGGTTTGGAAGCAGTACTTC. The chain is built from TRBV27 and TRBJ2-7, with TRBD2 as a possible D gene (7 bases). Trimming took 5 bases from V and 8 from J, leaving 34 bases between them. In germline, CDR1 is MNHEY, CDR2 SMNVEV (reference sequence). This CDR3 has 19 residues.

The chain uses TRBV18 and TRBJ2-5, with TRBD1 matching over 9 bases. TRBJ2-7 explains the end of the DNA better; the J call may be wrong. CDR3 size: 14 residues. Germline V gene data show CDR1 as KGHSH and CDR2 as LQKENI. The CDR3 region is CASSPRTGENEQYF. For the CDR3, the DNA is TGTGCCAGCTCACCGAGGACAGGGGAGAACGAGCAGTACTTC.

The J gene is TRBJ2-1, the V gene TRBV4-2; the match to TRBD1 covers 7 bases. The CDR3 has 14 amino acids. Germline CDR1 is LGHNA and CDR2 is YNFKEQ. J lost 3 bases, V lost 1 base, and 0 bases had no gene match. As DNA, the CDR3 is TGTGCCAGCAGCCAAGCAGGGGGCTACAATGAGCAGTTCTTC. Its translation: CASSQAGGYNEQFF.